Below, 14 T cell receptor beta chains from the same sample are listed, as sequenced in a study of cytomegalovirus exposure and HLA in healthy donors. Primers for the PCR totalled 60 Vbeta and 13 Jbeta. The method was immunoSEQ multiplex PCR; TCRdb's version includes in-frame clones alone and lacks a portion of them. The table includes around 150,000 clones, approximately 75% detected once. The source material was PBMCs. The receptors here all came from a male donor in good health and CMV-seronegative.

The chain joins TRBV7-8 to TRBJ1-4; possible D gene TRBD1, 6 bases. Per the germline V gene, CDR1 is SGHVS and CDR2 is FQNEAQ. The germline V and J ends were trimmed by 7 bases and 4 bases, with 19 bases remaining between them. The CDR3 extends over 16 amino acids. CDR3 protein: CASTVNRDPHNEKLFF. Here the CDR3 DNA reads TGTGCCAGCACCGTGAACAGGGATCCCCATAATGAAAAACTGTTTTTT.

The rearrangement links TRBV27 to TRBJ2-5; no definite D call. The CDR3 runs 15 residues. CDR1 and CDR2 (germline): MNHEY, SMNVEV (reference sequence). V was trimmed by 3 bases and J by 4 bases, leaving 15 bases between them. The DNA for the CDR3 is TGTGCCAGCAGTTTGGCGGTGGAATTGCCAGAGACCCAGTACTTC. Residues: CASSLAVELPETQYF.

The CDR3 loop reads CASSPSPGGGYGYTF. CDR3 in DNA: TGTGCCAGCAGCCCTTCTCCAGGGGGCGGCTATGGCTACACCTTC. V and J are TRBV7-3 and TRBJ1-2; TRBD1 matches at 8 bases. This CDR3 region has 15 residues. The V gene end was trimmed by 5 bases and the J gene end by 4 bases; junction bases not matched to a gene: 9. The V gene's germline CDR1 is SGHTA and CDR2 FQGTGA.

This chain links TRBV21-1 with TRBJ1-2; the table calls TRBD1, which could not be checked here. TRBV21-1 is assigned pseudogene status. CDR3 length: 15 amino acids. The CDR3 region is CASSRYRADRHGYTF. The CDR3 nucleotides read TGTGCCAGCAGCCGATACAGGGCCGACAGGCATGGCTACACCTTC.

This chain links TRBV18 with TRBJ1-1; D call uncertain. V lost 2 bases and J 4 bases, leaving 11 bases between the germline ends. The germline gives CDR1 KGHSH, CDR2 LQKENI. The CDR3 spans 14 residues. CDR3 DNA: TGTGCCAGCTCACCAAGGTATGAGGTCACTGAAGCTTTCTTT. It yields the protein CASSPRYEVTEAFF. Based on the CDR3 plus reference TRBV18 and TRBJ1-1, the full variable domain is NAGVMQNPRHLVRRRGQEARLRCSPMKGHSHVYWYRQLPEEGLKFMVYLQKENIIDESGMPKERFSAEFPKEGPSILRIQQVVRGDSAAYFCASSPRYEVTEAFFGQGTRLTVV.

J is TRBJ2-5 and V is TRBV5-1, with TRBD2 matching 11 bases. The CDR3 runs 16 residues. The J segment lost 11 bases and the V segment lost 6 bases, leaving 18 bases of the junction unmatched. In germline, CDR1 is SGHRS, CDR2 YFSETQ. In DNA form, the CDR3 reads TGCGCCAGCACACTTCTAGCGGGGGGCCCTCGGCTGGAGCAGTACTTC. Protein: CASTLLAGGPRLEQYF.

This chain links TRBV4-2 with TRBJ2-5; 8 bases are shared with TRBD1. Germline V gives CDR1 LGHNA, CDR2 YNFKEQ. The ends lost 5 bases at V and 1 base at J; junction bases unmatched: 6. This CDR3 is 15 amino acids long. The CDR3 DNA sequence: TGTGCCAGCAGCACCCGGACAGGGACCCAAGAGACCCAGTACTTC. Its translation is CASSTRTGTQETQYF.

The rearrangement links TRBV6-5 to TRBJ2-1; TRBD2 agrees at 9 bases. This CDR3 is 15 amino acids long. Looked up from germline, CDR1 is MNHEY and CDR2 is SVGAGI. J gave up 7 bases and V 7 bases, and 11 bases lay outside the gene matches. Written as DNA, the CDR3 is TGTGCCAGCATTCCAACTAGCGGGCGCCGAAATGAGCAGTTCTTC. This encodes CASIPTSGRRNEQFF.

As for this clone: Germline and junction disagree at one end, which may indicate a read error. In the same sample, other DNA sequences code for this CDR3. The J gene is TRBJ2-5, the V gene TRBV10-3; 9 nucleotides match TRBD2. The CDR3 consists of 18 residues. Germline V CDR1 and CDR2: ENHRY, SYGVKD. The DNA of the CDR3 is TGCGCCATCAGAACCGGGGCGGTAGCGGGGGTCTCAGGGGAGACCCAGTACTTC. Amino acids: CAIRTGAVAGVSGETQYF.

This clone was observed once. This chain links TRBV19 with TRBJ2-7, with TRBD1 identical over 7 bases. The length of the CDR3 is 15 residues. V shed 0 bases, J shed 5 bases, and the junction held 7 bases outside the gene matches. From germline, CDR1 is LNHDA and CDR2 SQIVND (reference sequence). The CDR3 reads CASSIEGRGRNEQYF. In DNA form, the CDR3 reads TGTGCCAGTAGTATAGAAGGCAGGGGGAGAAACGAGCAGTACTTC.

The chain joins TRBV30 to TRBJ1-2, with D hard to call. The CDR3 length is 13 residues. In germline, CDR1 is GTSNPN, CDR2 SVGIG (reference sequence). Trimming shortened V by 8 bases and J by 2 bases, and 15 bases separated the two germline ends. CDR3 bases: TGTGCCGCAGAGGATGCGGGAAACTATGGCTACACCTTC. Its translation is CAAEDAGNYGYTF.

The rearrangement joins TRBV18 to TRBJ1-5, with 9 bases lining up with TRBD1. The CDR3 extends over 18 amino acids. Germline loops: CDR1 KGHSH, CDR2 LQKENI. V was pared by 4 bases and J by 1 base, with 11 bases of the junction left unmatched. CDR3 in DNA: TGTGCCAGCTCACTTCTTGAAACAGGGGGCGCGAGCAATCAGCCCCAGCATTTT. Amino acid sequence: CASSLLETGGASNQPQHF.

The chain has TRBV11-3 and TRBJ1-2, with 7 positions matching TRBD1. Per the germline V gene, CDR1 is SGHNT and CDR2 is YENEEA. The V gene end was trimmed by 5 bases and the J gene end by 6 bases; junction bases not matched to a gene: 12. This CDR3 region has 15 residues. The chain's CDR3 is CASSDKTGFEDGYTF. The CDR3 nucleotides are TGTGCCAGCAGCGACAAGACAGGGTTTGAGGATGGCTACACCTTC. The full variable domain, with the rest looked up from reference TRBV11-3 and TRBJ1-2, is EAGVVQSPRYKIIEKKQPVAFWCNPISGHNTLYWYLQNLGQGPELLIRYENEEAVDDSQLPKDRFSAERLKGVDSTLKIQPAELGDSAVYLCASSDKTGFEDGYTFGSGTRLTVV.

This clone was counted only a few times. The chain links TRBV18 to TRBJ2-6; 10 bases agree with TRBD1. The CDR3 runs to 16 residues. CDR1 and CDR2 from the germline V gene are KGHSH and LQKENI. With V trimmed by 5 bases and J by 2 bases, 3 bases remained unmatched. The DNA for the CDR3 is TGTGCCAGCTCAACCGGGACAGGGGCTGGGGCCAACGTCCTGACTTTC. The encoded protein is CASSTGTGAGANVLTF. The entire variable domain, with the rest obtained from reference TRBV18 and TRBJ2-6, is as follows: NAGVMQNPRHLVRRRGQEARLRCSPMKGHSHVYWYRQLPEEGLKFMVYLQKENIIDESGMPKERFSAEFPKEGPSILRIQQVVRGDSAAYFCASSTGTGAGANVLTFGAGSRLTVL.